These 22 T cell receptor beta chains share one sample of origin, sequenced in a study of tissue T cells after allogeneic stem cell transplantation. Indicated time point: mouse harvest day 14 after allogeneic transplant. Each mouse received 10^7 T-cell-depleted marrow cells plus 10^6 splenic CD5+ T cells by tail vein. Some clones are missing from TCRdb's copy, which holds only in-frame ones; the method was immunoSEQ multiplex PCR. The repertoire includes more than 1,500 clones, 50% of them detected once, and 20% to 25% sits in the top ten. The sample consisted of gut tissue. These receptors all stem from a female BALB/c mouse given C57BL/6 T cells with graft-versus-host disease after an allogeneic hematopoietic cell transplant.

This clone is labeled as large. The germline and genes are mouse ones. The sequence runs out 1 residue before the end of the CDR3; the remainder is reconstructed from the germline J gene. The chain links TRBV26 to TRBJ2-7; no clear D. Germline V gene data show CDR1 as KGHPV and CDR2 as FQNQEV (reference sequence). CDR3 length equals 12 residues. Trimming took 2 bases from V and 3 from J, leaving 5 bases between them. CDR3: CASSLRNYEQYF. Incomplete CDR3 DNA: TGTGCCAGCAGTCTGCGCAACTATGAACAGTAC.

A single count supports this clone. All gene names here are mouse names. The CDR3 end falls 1 residue outside the read, so it is completed with the germline J gene. The rearrangement joins TRBV13-2 to TRBJ2-5; 11 bases map to TRBD2. The germline V gene has CDR1 NNHNN and CDR2 SYGAGS (reference sequence). The J segment lost 6 bases and the V segment lost 0 bases, leaving 3 bases of the junction unmatched. This CDR3 has 15 amino acids. The part of the CDR3 DNA that was read is TGTGCCAGCGGTGATGACTGGGGGGGCGCCGACACCCAGTAC. The encoded protein is CASGDDWGGADTQY. The CDR3 as a whole reads CASGDDWGGADTQYF.

Details on this clone: Gene names and germline refer to mouse. From the germline J gene comes the end of the CDR3, since the read stops 1 residue before it. The chain links TRBV26 to TRBJ1-4; 8 nucleotides match TRBD1. CDR1 and CDR2 from the germline V gene are KGHPV and FQNQEV (reference sequence). With 5 bases clipped from V and 4 bases from J, the junction kept 6 bases outside the gene matches. This CDR3 spans 15 amino acids. Here the CDR3 reads CASSYHGTGNERLFF. The part of the CDR3 DNA that was read is TGTGCCAGCAGTTACCACGGGACAGGCAACGAAAGATTATTT.

With regard to this clone: Germline and genes: mouse. The sequenced CDR3 bases are TGTGCCAGCAGTCTGTATGGGGACAGAAACTCCGACTACACC. Its translation is CASSLYGDRNSDYT. The CDR3 in full is CASSLYGDRNSDYTF. This chain joins TRBV24 and TRBJ1-2; TRBD1 matches 7 bases. The missing CDR3 end, 1 residue past where the read stops, is filled in from the germline J gene. This CDR3 region has 15 residues. Germline V gives CDR1 KGHTA, CDR2 FRNEEI. V gave up 0 bases and J gave up 1 base; unmatched junction bases: 2.

To note about this clone: Genes here carry mouse names. The read terminates 1 residue before the CDR3 end, so the remaining end is supplied by the germline J gene. V is TRBV23 and J is TRBJ2-7; the table names TRBD1, a call not compared with the DNA. Germline CDR1 KGHTA, CDR2 FQNQQP. This CDR3 comprises 13 residues. Partial CDR3 DNA: TGCTCCAGCAGTCAATCCACATCCTATGAACAGTAC. This sequence encodes CSSSQSTSYEQY. The CDR3 in its entirety is CSSSQSTSYEQYF.

The count of this clone is one. Germline and genes: mouse. The CDR3: CASSLYRGGTEVFF. The CDR3 DNA, read in part, is TGTGCCAGCAGTCTGTACAGGGGTGGCACAGAAGTCTTC. The chain has TRBV26 and TRBJ1-1; 7 bases fit TRBD1. The CDR3 end is not reached by the read, which stops 1 residue before it; the germline J gene fills it in. CDR1 and CDR2 (germline): KGHPV, FQNQEV (reference sequence). Trimming removed 1 base from V and 4 bases from J; junction bases left unmatched: 3. This CDR3 is 14 amino acids long. The variable domain in full, with the rest retrieved from reference TRBV26 and TRBJ1-1, is NSKVIQTPRYLVKGQGQKAKMRCIPEKGHPVVFWYQQNKNNEFKFLINFQNQEVLQQIDMTEKRFSAECPSNSPCSLEIQSSEAGDSALYLCASSLYRGGTEVFFGKGTRLTVV.

Remarks on this clone: Gene names denote mouse genes. The CDR3 extends 1 residue past the end of the read, so its final part is completed from the germline J gene. The chain has TRBV3 and TRBJ2-5; TRBD1 matches 9 bases. The CDR3 is 13 amino acids. The ends lost 5 bases at V and 6 bases at J; junction bases unmatched: 3. Germline V lookup: CDR1 SNHLY, CDR2 FYNGKV (reference sequence). Partial CDR3 DNA: TGTGCCAGCAGCACAGGGGGCATGGACACCCAGTAC. This codes for CASSTGGMDTQY. The complete CDR3 protein is CASSTGGMDTQYF.

This clone is large (0.1 to 1%). The germline and genes are mouse ones. The observed sequence ends 1 residue before the CDR3 terminus, with the missing tail filled in from the germline J gene. This sequence joins TRBV5 and TRBJ2-7; 10 nucleotides line up with TRBD2. The CDR3 is 14 residues long. Germline trimming cut 3 bases from V and 6 bases from J; bases unmatched to any gene: 5. Germline V gene lookup returns CDR1 LGHNA and CDR2 YNLKQL (reference sequence). Here the CDR3 reads CASSQTGGRGEQYF. The sequenced part of the CDR3 DNA is TGTGCCAGCAGCCAGACTGGGGGGAGGGGTGAACAGTAC.

Notes on this clone: The gene names here belong to mouse. Coverage ceases 1 residue before the CDR3 finishes, and the germline J gene fills in the end. The chain links TRBV5 to TRBJ1-4; D ambiguous. The germline gives CDR1 LGHNA, CDR2 YNLKQL (reference sequence). The CDR3 consists of 13 residues. Trimming removed 3 bases from V and 4 bases from J, with 6 bases in between. CDR3 DNA (partial): TGTGCCAGCAGCCACTACGTCAACGAAAGATTATTT. This codes for CASSHYVNERLF. The complete CDR3 protein is CASSHYVNERLFF.

This clone appeared a few times. Mouse gene names apply. The read falls 1 residue short of the CDR3 end, and the missing part is taken from the germline J gene. This chain uses TRBV15 with TRBJ2-3; TRBD2 matches 7 bases. There are 14 residues in the CDR3. The V and J ends lost 4 bases and 0 bases, in that order; junction bases with no gene match: 1. Germline lookup yields CDR1 SGHND and CDR2 FRSKSL. The DNA read from the CDR3 is TGTGCCAGCAGTTGGGGACTGAGTGCAGAAACGCTGTAT. It encodes CASSWGLSAETLY. The entire CDR3 protein reads CASSWGLSAETLYF.

Comment on this clone: Gene names follow the mouse nomenclature. The CDR3 end is not reached by the read, which stops 1 residue before it; the germline J gene fills it in. This chain connects TRBV12-1 to TRBJ2-7; 11 bases map to TRBD2. There are 14 residues in the CDR3. V dropped 0 bases and J dropped 6; count of bases not matched to a gene: 3. CDR1 is SGHSN, CDR2 HYEKVE, per germline. The CDR3 region is CASSLGDWGFEQYF. The CDR3 bases that were read are TGTGCCAGCTCTCTCGGGGACTGGGGGTTTGAACAGTAC.

This clone is deemed large. Gene labels here are mouse ones. The CDR3 end is not reached by the read, which stops 1 residue before it; the germline J gene fills it in. This chain uses TRBV16 with TRBJ2-7; maybe TRBD2 (6 bases). This CDR3 is built from 14 residues. V gave up 0 bases and J gave up 1 base, with 7 bases separating them. Per the germline V gene, CDR1 is SGHSA and CDR2 is FRNQAP. The CDR3 region is CASSLDLGSYEQYF. The CDR3 DNA, read in part, is TGTGCAAGCAGCTTAGATCTGGGGTCCTATGAACAGTAC.

This clone was observed a handful of times. Gene names and germline match the mouse. Read data end 1 residue before the CDR3 end; the end is taken from the germline J gene. The chain recombines TRBV16 with TRBJ2-7; 7 nucleotides match TRBD2. The CDR3 contains 14 residues. With 4 bases clipped from V and 1 base from J, the junction kept 4 bases outside the gene matches. The germline V gene has CDR1 SGHSA and CDR2 FRNQAP. The CDR3 protein is CASSSYGGSYEQYF. CDR3 bases read: TGTGCAAGCAGCTCGTATGGGGGGTCCTATGAACAGTAC.

About this clone itself: Any gene name here is a mouse gene name. The missing CDR3 end, 1 residue past where the read stops, is filled in from the germline J gene. The chain combines TRBV12-2 with TRBJ2-5; TRBD1 matches 9 bases. Losses at the gene ends were 2 bases for V and 6 bases for J; bases not matched to a gene: 5. The CDR3 spans 14 residues. Per the germline V gene, CDR1 is SGHLS and CDR2 is HYDKME. Partial CDR3 DNA: TGTGCCAGCTCTCCGACAGGGGGAGCGGACACCCAGTAC. Translation gives CASSPTGGADTQY. The CDR3, in full, reads CASSPTGGADTQYF. Complete variable domain (other parts from reference TRBV12-2 and TRBJ2-5): NSGVVQSPRYIIKGKGERSILKCIPISGHLSVAWYQQTQGQELKFFIQHYDKMERDKGNLPSRFSVQQFDDYHSEMNMSALELEDSAVYFCASSPTGGADTQYFGPGTRLLVL.

This clone was seen only once. The genes and germline here are from mouse. The CDR3 end falls 1 residue outside the read, so it is completed with the germline J gene. V usage is TRBV25 and J usage is TRBJ2-2; the tabulated D call, TRBD1, remains unverified against the DNA. TRBV25 is a pseudogene segment. The length of the CDR3 is 11 residues. The CDR3 sequence is CRYPNTGQLYF. The CDR3 bases that were read are TGCAGGTATCCAAACACCGGGCAGCTCTAC.

As to this clone: Genes and germline are mouse. The read stops 1 residue short of the end of the CDR3; the missing end is completed from the germline J gene. The rearrangement links TRBV17 to TRBJ2-1, with D perhaps TRBD1 (5 bases). The V end lost 7 bases, the J end lost 10 bases, and 8 bases lay between the germline ends. The germline gives CDR1 MNHDT, CDR2 YYDKIL. The CDR3 loop spans 10 amino acids. CDR3 in amino acids: CASNRQEQFF. The CDR3 bases that were read are TGTGCTAGCAATCGACAGGAGCAGTTC.

This clone has more than one count but fewer than ten. Any gene name here is a mouse gene name. The sequenced fragment ends 1 residue before the CDR3 boundary, so the rest is inferred from the germline J gene. V usage is TRBV3 and J usage is TRBJ2-5; unclear D gene. The CDR3 has 11 amino acids. Trimming removed 2 bases from V and 6 bases from J, with 3 bases in between. CDR1 SNHLY and CDR2 FYNGKV come from the germline V gene (reference sequence). The CDR3 is CASSLKDTQYF. Partial CDR3 DNA: TGTGCCAGCAGCTTAAAGGACACCCAGTAC.

Regarding this clone: Mouse names are used for the genes. The CDR3 end lies 1 residue beyond the end of the read and is filled in from the germline J gene. This sequence joins TRBV5 and TRBJ2-7, with TRBD2 matching over 8 bases. The V and J ends lost 1 base and 4 bases, in that order; junction bases with no gene match: 3. Germline V gene data show CDR1 as LGHNA and CDR2 as YNLKQL (reference sequence). This CDR3 region has 14 residues. The CDR3 region is CASSQGGLVYEQYF. CDR3 DNA (partial): TGTGCCAGCAGCCAAGGGGGACTGGTTTATGAACAGTAC.

Of note for this clone: The gene names here belong to mouse. The CDR3 end is not reached by the read, which stops 1 residue before it; the germline J gene fills it in. The chain recombines TRBV12-2 with TRBJ2-4; D is unresolved. CDR3 length: 13 amino acids. Trimming took off 4 bases at V and 0 bases at J, with 7 bases between the two ends. CDR1 SGHLS and CDR2 HYDKME come from the germline V gene. The CDR3 reads CASSPTSQNTLYF. The sequenced CDR3 bases are TGTGCCAGCTCCCCTACTAGTCAAAACACCTTGTAC. Complete variable domain (other parts from reference TRBV12-2 and TRBJ2-4): NSGVVQSPRYIIKGKGERSILKCIPISGHLSVAWYQQTQGQELKFFIQHYDKMERDKGNLPSRFSVQQFDDYHSEMNMSALELEDSAVYFCASSPTSQNTLYFGAGTRLSVL.

Points on this clone: Germline and genes here are mouse. The read falls 1 residue short of the CDR3 end, and the missing part is taken from the germline J gene. J is TRBJ1-1 and V is TRBV26, with TRBD1 as a possible D gene (6 bases). The CDR3 consists of 14 residues. Germline V lookup: CDR1 KGHPV, CDR2 FQNQEV (reference sequence). The ends were cut back, 5 bases at V and 0 bases at J, with 10 bases in the middle. CDR3 DNA (partial): TGTGCCAGCAGTTCCGGGACATCAAACACAGAAGTCTTC. Encoded protein: CASSSGTSNTEVF. The full CDR3 is CASSSGTSNTEVFF. Using reference TRBV26 and TRBJ1-1 for the parts outside the CDR3, the full variable domain is NSKVIQTPRYLVKGQGQKAKMRCIPEKGHPVVFWYQQNKNNEFKFLINFQNQEVLQQIDMTEKRFSAECPSNSPCSLEIQSSEAGDSALYLCASSSGTSNTEVFFGKGTRLTVV.

This clone occurred a few times. Mouse germline and gene names are used. CDR3 residues: CTCSAGGYAEQFF. The DNA read from the CDR3 is TGCACCTGCAGTGCTGGGGGCTATGCTGAGCAGTTC. The chain recombines TRBV1 with TRBJ2-1, with D possibly matching TRBD2 (6 bases). Coverage ceases 1 residue before the CDR3 finishes, and the germline J gene fills in the end. Germline-derived CDR1 and CDR2 are NSQYPW and LRSPGD (reference sequence). Trimming cost V 3 bases and J 3 bases, with 6 bases left between them. This CDR3 has 13 residues.

For this clone: The gene names here belong to mouse. The CDR3 protein is CTCSAADRGYNSPLYF. The part of the CDR3 DNA that was read is TGCACCTGCAGTGCAGCCGACAGGGGCTATAATTCGCCCCTCTAC. The V and J genes are TRBV1 and TRBJ1-6; 8 nucleotides match TRBD1. The CDR3 extends 1 residue past the end of the read, so its final part is completed from the germline J gene. TRBJ1-6 is recorded as an ORF, its role being uncertain. The CDR3 extends over 16 amino acids. Germline lookup yields CDR1 NSQYPW and CDR2 LRSPGD (reference sequence). The ends lost 1 base at V and 3 bases at J; junction bases unmatched: 2.